The 5 T cell receptor beta chains below come from one sample, sequenced in a study of blood T cells in healthy people across ages (dated by TCRdb to about 2015). Library construction relied on 5' RACE. This sample was sequenced with an Illumina HiSeq 2500. A second PCR of about 6 to 12 cycles was run with a J-beta primer mix and a sample-barcoded 5' primer. TCRdb reprocessed the public reads (quality trimming at Q25 with fastp, clone calling with MiXCR) and kept in-frame beta chains. Identical CDR3 proteins give one entry, which carries the most common genes and DNA. The sample contains 800,000 to 1,000,000 distinct CDR3 sequences, roughly 48% of them found a single time. Clones ranked in the top ten supply around an eighth of the sample. The material sequenced was blood. The receptors originated from a man aged 25-45 years in good health.

This chain uses TRBV2 with TRBJ1-2; 7 nucleotides match TRBD1. Losses at the gene ends were 6 bases for V and 6 bases for J; bases not matched to a gene: 7. The CDR3 has 13 residues. Germline V gene lookup returns CDR1 SNHLY and CDR2 FYNNEI. CDR3 coding DNA: TGTGCCAGCAGGGGACAGAAGGGGCATGGCTACACCTTC. Its translation: CASRGQKGHGYTF.

J is TRBJ2-7 and V is TRBV5-1, with D perhaps given as TRBD1 or TRBD2 (6 bases each). V lost 4 bases to trimming and J lost 3 bases, with 14 bases between them. The germline V gene has CDR1 SGHRS and CDR2 YFSETQ. The CDR3 contains 14 residues. The CDR3: CASSAGGTNYEQYF. For the CDR3, the DNA is TGCGCCAGCAGCGCCGGCGGGACAAACTACGAGCAGTACTTC.

The rearrangement links TRBV9 to TRBJ2-1, with 9 bases lining up with TRBD1. Germline values: CDR1 SGDLS, CDR2 YYNGEE. J gave up 5 bases and V 0 bases, and 6 bases lay outside the gene matches. The CDR3 contains 16 residues. The CDR3, as DNA: TGTGCCAGCAGCGTAGTTCCGGGACAGGGTAACAATGAGCAGTTCTTC. This sequence encodes CASSVVPGQGNNEQFF.

This clonotype appeared a few times. This chain joins TRBV30 and TRBJ1-1, with 9 bases matching TRBD1. With 4 bases clipped from V and 11 bases from J, the junction kept 23 bases outside the gene matches. Germline V gene lookup returns CDR1 GTSNPN and CDR2 SVGIG (reference sequence). CDR3 length: 17 amino acids. This CDR3 is CAWTLTDRGTTPITAFF. CDR3 nucleotides: TGTGCCTGGACTCTGACCGACAGGGGGACTACCCCCATTACGGCTTTCTTT.

This chain uses TRBV10-3 with TRBJ2-3; the match to TRBD1 covers 10 bases. J was trimmed by 6 bases and V by 2 bases; bases with no gene match: 8. CDR1 and CDR2 from the germline V gene are ENHRY and SYGVKD. The CDR3 totals 16 residues. The CDR3 bases are TGTGCCATCAGTGAGGGACAGGGGGGGCCCCAGGATACGCAGTATTTT. Translation gives CAISEGQGGPQDTQYF.